These 5 T cell receptor beta chains share one sample of origin, sequenced in a study of radiation and T cells in renal cell carcinoma. Indicated time point: baseline pretreatment blood. Treatment noted: 15 Gy SBRT to primary tumor, nephrectomy 4 weeks later. Sequencing used immunoSEQ multiplex PCR; TCRdb keeps in-frame clones, though not all of them. Of some 50,000 clones listed, 83% are singletons. This material consisted of blood, taken from a patient whose treatment included radiotherapy and nephrectomy. These receptors were collected from an older woman with renal cell carcinoma.

The gene calls are TRBV2 and TRBJ2-5; D is unresolved. This CDR3 is built from 17 residues. Germline V CDR1 and CDR2: SNHLY, FYNNEI. The ends were cut back, 1 base at V and 2 bases at J, with 17 bases in the middle. The CDR3 here is CASSEGGWYAKQETQYF. The CDR3 nucleotides are TGTGCCAGCAGTGAAGGCGGCTGGTACGCCAAACAAGAGACCCAGTACTTC.

V and J are TRBV5-4 and TRBJ2-5, with D possibly being TRBD2 (6 bases). The germline V gene has CDR1 SGHNT and CDR2 YYREEE (reference sequence). The V and J ends lost 4 bases and 0 bases respectively, with 13 bases between them. This CDR3 is 15 amino acids long. The CDR3: CASSRLSGHQETQYF. The CDR3, as DNA: TGTGCCAGCAGCCGCCTGAGCGGGCACCAAGAGACCCAGTACTTC.

The V call is TRBV21-1, the J call TRBJ2-7; the table's D call of TRBD1 was not tested on the DNA. TRBV21-1 is described as a pseudogene. The CDR3 sequence is 16 residues long. CDR3 residues: CASSFPPPGWVGEQYF. CDR3 DNA: TGTGCCAGCAGCTTTCCCCCGCCAGGGTGGGTGGGGGAGCAGTACTTC.

The V and J genes are TRBV5-1 and TRBJ2-7; no definite D call. Per the germline V gene, CDR1 is SGHRS and CDR2 is YFSETQ. The CDR3 is 11 residues long. V lost 5 bases and J lost 3, with 6 bases in between. CDR3 sequence (DNA): TGCGCCAGCAGGCTGGACTACGAGCAGTACTTC. Translating it yields CASRLDYEQYF.

This chain joins TRBV4-1 and TRBJ1-2; the match to TRBD1 covers 7 bases. This CDR3 contains 15 residues. Germline V lookup: CDR1 MGHRA, CDR2 YSYEKL. The J segment lost 4 bases and the V segment lost 2 bases, leaving 7 bases of the junction unmatched. This chain's CDR3 is CASSQSGTASYGYTF. Here the CDR3 DNA reads TGCGCCAGCAGCCAATCCGGGACAGCCTCCTATGGCTACACCTTC.